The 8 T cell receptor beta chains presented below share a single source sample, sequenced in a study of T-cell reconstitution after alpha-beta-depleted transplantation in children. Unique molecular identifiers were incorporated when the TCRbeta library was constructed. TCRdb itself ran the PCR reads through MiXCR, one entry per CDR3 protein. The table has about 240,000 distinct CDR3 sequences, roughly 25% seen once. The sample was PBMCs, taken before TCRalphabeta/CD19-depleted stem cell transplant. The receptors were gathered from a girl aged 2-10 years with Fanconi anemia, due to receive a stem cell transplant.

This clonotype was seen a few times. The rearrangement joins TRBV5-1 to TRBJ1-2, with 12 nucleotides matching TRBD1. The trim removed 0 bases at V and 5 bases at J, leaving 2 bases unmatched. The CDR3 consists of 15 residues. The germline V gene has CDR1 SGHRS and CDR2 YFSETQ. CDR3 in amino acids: CASSLGDRGLYGYTF. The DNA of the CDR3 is TGCGCCAGCAGCTTGGGGGACAGGGGGCTTTATGGCTACACCTTC.

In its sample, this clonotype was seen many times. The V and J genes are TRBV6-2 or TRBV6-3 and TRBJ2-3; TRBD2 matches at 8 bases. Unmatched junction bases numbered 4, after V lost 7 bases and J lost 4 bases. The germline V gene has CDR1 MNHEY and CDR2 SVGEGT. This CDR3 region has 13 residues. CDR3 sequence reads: CASKGGGPDTQYF. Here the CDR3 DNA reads TGTGCCAGCAAGGGCGGGGGGCCAGATACGCAGTATTTT.

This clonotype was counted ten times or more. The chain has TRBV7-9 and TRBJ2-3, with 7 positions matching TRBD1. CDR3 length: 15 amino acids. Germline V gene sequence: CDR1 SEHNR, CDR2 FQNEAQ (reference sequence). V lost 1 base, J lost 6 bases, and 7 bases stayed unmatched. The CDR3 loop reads CASSLVRTGWDTQYF. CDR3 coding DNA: TGTGCCAGCAGCTTAGTCCGGACAGGCTGGGATACGCAGTATTTT.

CDR3 DNA sequence: TGTGCCAGCAGCCCGACGGGTCCTAACACCGGGGAGCTGTTTTTT. It codes for CASSPTGPNTGELFF. V usage is TRBV7-3 and J usage is TRBJ2-2; D uncertain. The germline CDR1 and CDR2 sequences are SGHTA and FQGTGA. V was pared by 5 bases and J by 2 bases, with 12 bases between. The CDR3 sequence is 15 residues long.

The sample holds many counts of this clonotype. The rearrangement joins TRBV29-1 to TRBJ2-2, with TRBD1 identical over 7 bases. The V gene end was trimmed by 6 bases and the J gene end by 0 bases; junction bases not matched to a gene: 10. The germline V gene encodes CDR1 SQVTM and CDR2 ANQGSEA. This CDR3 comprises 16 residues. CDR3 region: CSVHPPGQSNTGELFF. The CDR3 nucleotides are TGCAGCGTCCACCCTCCGGGACAGTCGAACACCGGGGAGCTGTTTTTT.

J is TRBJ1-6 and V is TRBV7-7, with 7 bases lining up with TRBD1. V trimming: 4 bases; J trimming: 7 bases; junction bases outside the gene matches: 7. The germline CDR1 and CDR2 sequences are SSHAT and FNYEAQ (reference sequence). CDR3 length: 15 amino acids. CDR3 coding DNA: TGTGCCAGCAGCTCGCGGGACAGCCCAAATTCACCCCTCCACTTT. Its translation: CASSSRDSPNSPLHF.

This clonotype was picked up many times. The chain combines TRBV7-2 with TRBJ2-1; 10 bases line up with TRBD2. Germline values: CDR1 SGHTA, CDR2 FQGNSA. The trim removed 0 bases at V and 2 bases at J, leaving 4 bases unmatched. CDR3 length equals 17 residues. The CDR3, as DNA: TGTGCCAGCAGCTTAGCGCGAAGCGGGGGGGCCTACAATGAGCAGTTCTTC. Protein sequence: CASSLARSGGAYNEQFF.

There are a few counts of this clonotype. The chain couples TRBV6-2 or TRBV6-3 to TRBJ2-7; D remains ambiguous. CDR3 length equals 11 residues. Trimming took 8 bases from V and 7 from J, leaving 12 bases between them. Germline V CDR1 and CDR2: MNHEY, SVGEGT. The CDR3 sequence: CASARVGEQYF. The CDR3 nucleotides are TGTGCCAGCGCTAGGGTCGGGGAGCAGTACTTC.